This T cell receptor beta chain was captured by sequencing in a study of identical twins. MiXCR, applied by TCRdb to the 5' RACE reads, yields one record per CDR3 protein. The repertoire includes about 260,000 distinct CDR3 sequences, about 7% of them detected once, and around 3.4% sits in the top ten. This clonotype was observed at least ten times. These sequences were also reported in another study, on yellow fever vaccine responses in identical twins.

Sequenced input: memory (CD45RO+) T cells sorted from blood. The TCR sequence derives from a woman under 30 in good health.

The CDR3 sequence is CASSDLPGNVLTF. The CDR3 DNA reads TGTGCCAGCAGTGATCTCCCGGGCAACGTCCTGACTTTC. The V and J genes are TRBV2 and TRBJ2-6; no clear D gene. The CDR3 is 13 residues long. Germline V lookup: CDR1 SNHLY, CDR2 FYNNEI. Trimming pared 3 bases from V and 9 bases from J, leaving 9 bases between.